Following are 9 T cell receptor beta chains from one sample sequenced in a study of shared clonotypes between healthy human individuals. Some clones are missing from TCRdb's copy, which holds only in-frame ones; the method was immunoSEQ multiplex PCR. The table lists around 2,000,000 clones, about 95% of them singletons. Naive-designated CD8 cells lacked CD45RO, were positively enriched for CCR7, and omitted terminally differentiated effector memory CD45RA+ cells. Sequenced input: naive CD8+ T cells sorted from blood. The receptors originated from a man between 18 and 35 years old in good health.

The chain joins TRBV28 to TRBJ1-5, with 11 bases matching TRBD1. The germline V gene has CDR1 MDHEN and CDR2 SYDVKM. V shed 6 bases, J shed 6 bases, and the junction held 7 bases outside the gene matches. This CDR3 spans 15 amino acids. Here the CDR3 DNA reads TGTGCCAGCAGACGCGGACAGGGGGCAAGTCAGCCCCAGCATTTT. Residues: CASRRGQGASQPQHF.

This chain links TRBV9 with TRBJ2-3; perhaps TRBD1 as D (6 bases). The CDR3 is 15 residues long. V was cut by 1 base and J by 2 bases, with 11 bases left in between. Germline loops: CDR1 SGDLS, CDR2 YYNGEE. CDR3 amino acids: CASSVNGQNTDTQYF. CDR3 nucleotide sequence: TGTGCCAGCAGCGTAAATGGACAGAACACAGATACGCAGTATTTT.

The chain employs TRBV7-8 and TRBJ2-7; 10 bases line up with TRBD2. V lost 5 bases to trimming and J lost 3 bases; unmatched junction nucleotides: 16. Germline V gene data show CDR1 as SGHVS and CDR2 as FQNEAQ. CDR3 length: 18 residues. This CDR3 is CASSRSSGPGTSDYEQYF. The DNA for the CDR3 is TGTGCCAGCAGCCGGAGCAGTGGTCCCGGGACTAGCGACTACGAGCAGTACTTC.

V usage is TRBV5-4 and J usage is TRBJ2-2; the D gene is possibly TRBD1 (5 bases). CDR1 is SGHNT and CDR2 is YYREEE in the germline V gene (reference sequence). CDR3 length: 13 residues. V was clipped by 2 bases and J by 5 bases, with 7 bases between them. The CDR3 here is CASSFDRTGELFF. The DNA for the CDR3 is TGTGCCAGCAGCTTTGACAGAACCGGGGAGCTGTTTTTT.

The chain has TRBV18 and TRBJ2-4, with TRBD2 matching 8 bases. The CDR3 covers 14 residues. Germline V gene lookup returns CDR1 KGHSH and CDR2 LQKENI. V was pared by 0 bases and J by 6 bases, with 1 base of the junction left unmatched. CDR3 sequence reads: CASSPPAGGNIQYF. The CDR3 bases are TGTGCCAGCTCACCACCGGCGGGGGGAAACATTCAGTACTTC.

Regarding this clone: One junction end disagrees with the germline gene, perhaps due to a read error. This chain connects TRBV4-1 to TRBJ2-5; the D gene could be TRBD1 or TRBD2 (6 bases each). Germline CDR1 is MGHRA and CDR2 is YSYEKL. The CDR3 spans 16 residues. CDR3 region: CASSQGGLLTQETQYF. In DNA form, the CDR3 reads TGCGCCAGCAGTCAAGGGGGGCTGCTTACCCAAGAGACCCAGTACTTC.

CDR3 nucleotides: TGTGCCAGCAGCGTCCCTAAGGGAGGGGCTAGCGGGGGTATGGTCGGGGAGCTGTTTTTT. The encoded protein is CASSVPKGGASGGMVGELFF. The chain is built from TRBV9 and TRBJ2-2, with 10 positions matching TRBD2. Unmatched junction bases numbered 20, after V lost 2 bases and J lost 7 bases. The germline V gene has CDR1 SGDLS and CDR2 YYNGEE. The CDR3 has 20 residues.

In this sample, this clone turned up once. DNA for the CDR3: TGTGCCAGCAGGGGGCTGCAGGACCTAAACACCGGGGAGCTGTTTTTT. Translated: CASRGLQDLNTGELFF. The gene calls are TRBV28 and TRBJ2-2; D is perhaps TRBD1 (5 bases). The CDR3 spans 16 residues. V shed 6 bases and J shed 2 bases, with 16 bases lying between them. Germline loops: CDR1 MDHEN, CDR2 SYDVKM.

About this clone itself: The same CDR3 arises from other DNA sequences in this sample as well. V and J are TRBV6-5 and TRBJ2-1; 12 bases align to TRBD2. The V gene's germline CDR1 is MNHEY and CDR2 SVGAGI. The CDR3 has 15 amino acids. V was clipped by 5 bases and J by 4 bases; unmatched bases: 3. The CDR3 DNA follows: TGTGCCAGCAGTCCCGGGACTAGCGGGTACAATGAGCAGTTCTTC. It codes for CASSPGTSGYNEQFF.